This T cell receptor beta chain appears in the sequencing data of a study of T cells in women clearing cervical HPV infection. Study details: HLA type could not be excluded as a confounder.

Findings and caveats of the study: It is unknown whether associations predate infection; no effector/memory or HPV-specific sorting.

This CDR3 contains 15 residues. Germline V CDR1 and CDR2: LNHDA, SQIVND (reference sequence). V shed 5 bases and J 6 bases; nucleotides not matched to a gene: 9. Clones were read by immunoSEQ multiplex PCR, and TCRdb kept only the in-frame ones, dropping some. This repertoire comprises under 45,000 clones; its ten largest clones make up about 8%. A remark on this clone: Antigen specificity is unknown. Read sequence stops 3 residues before the CDR3 end, and the germline J gene provides the missing end.

The specimen sequenced was blood buffy coat. V gene TRBV19 combines with J gene TRBJ2-1; 8 bases are shared with TRBD1. This sequence was found in a woman between 18 and 70 years old with a cervical HPV16 infection that either progressed to CIN3+ or cleared (not recorded which). The sequenced CDR3 bases are TGTGCCAGTAGTCCGGGCCAGGGGGCAAGCAATGAG. The encoded protein is CASSPGQGASNE. The whole CDR3 reads CASSPGQGASNEQFF.